This is a list of T cell receptor beta chains from one sample in a study of human T cells and chemical hapten exposure. TCRdb independently ran MiXCR on the RACE reads; one entry per CDR3 protein. Altogether about 380,000 distinct CDR3 sequences are present, approximately 5% being singletons, with the ten largest covering just over 2.5%. The input for sequencing was whole blood, taken in connection with sensitization to the hapten diphenylcyclopropenone (DPC). Source of these receptors: a woman between 45 and 65 years old with alopecia areata. Some clones in this sample may be carry-over from other donors' samples. The CDR3 runs from the conserved cysteine through the conserved F or W. A D gene is named only where the DNA matches it firmly. Clone size is stated in some rows and not others, as once, few, many or a class when expanded.

j_gene: TRBJ2-7
abundance: few
v_gene: TRBV9
d_gene: TRBD1
CDR3aa: CASSSRAQGALSYEQYF
CDR3nt: TGTGCCAGCAGCTCACGAGCACAGGGGGCCCTCTCCTACGAGCAGTACTTC

j_gene: TRBJ1-1
abundance: -
v_gene: TRBV27
d_gene: -
CDR3aa: CASSFSDRGGSEAFF
CDR3nt: TGTGCCAGCAGTTTTTCGGACCGGGGCGGCTCTGAAGCTTTCTTT

j_gene: TRBJ2-4
abundance: -
v_gene: TRBV27
d_gene: -
CDR3aa: CASSFLGSSKNIQYF
CDR3nt: TGTGCCAGCAGTTTTCTCGGATCGTCCAAAAACATTCAGTACTTC

j_gene: TRBJ2-2
abundance: few
v_gene: TRBV13
d_gene: -
CDR3aa: CASSHSWNTGELFF
CDR3nt: TGTGCCAGCAGCCATAGTTGGAACACCGGGGAGCTGTTTTTT

j_gene: TRBJ2-5
abundance: -
v_gene: TRBV30
d_gene: -
CDR3aa: CAWKGYEETQYF
CDR3nt: TGTGCCTGGAAAGGCTATGAAGAGACCCAGTACTTC

j_gene: TRBJ2-1
abundance: many
v_gene: TRBV9
d_gene: -
CDR3aa: CASSVGSLSYNEQFF
CDR3nt: TGTGCCAGCAGCGTAGGGTCCCTCTCCTACAATGAGCAGTTCTTC

j_gene: TRBJ2-3
abundance: few
v_gene: TRBV28
d_gene: TRBD1
CDR3aa: CASRTYRDRDITDTQYF
CDR3nt: TGTGCCAGCAGGACTTACCGGGACAGGGATATCACAGATACGCAGTATTTT

j_gene: TRBJ1-1
abundance: many
v_gene: TRBV29-1
d_gene: -
CDR3aa: CSVRENTEAFF
CDR3nt: TGCAGCGTCCGCGAGAACACTGAAGCTTTCTTT

j_gene: TRBJ2-3
abundance: many
v_gene: TRBV4-3
d_gene: TRBD2
CDR3aa: CASSQELAGGFTDTQYF
CDR3nt: TGCGCCAGCAGCCAAGAACTAGCGGGAGGTTTCACAGATACGCAGTATTTT

j_gene: TRBJ2-7
abundance: -
v_gene: TRBV6-2/TRBV6-3
d_gene: TRBD1
CDR3aa: CASKTGGYEQYF
CDR3nt: TGTGCCAGCAAGACAGGGGGATACGAGCAGTACTTC

j_gene: TRBJ2-6
abundance: few
v_gene: TRBV6-1
d_gene: -
CDR3aa: CASNKGNSWSGANVLTF
CDR3nt: TGTGCCAGCAATAAAGGGAATTCTTGGTCTGGGGCCAACGTCCTGACTTTC

j_gene: TRBJ2-1
abundance: few
v_gene: TRBV9
d_gene: -
CDR3aa: CASSVTAYEQFF
CDR3nt: TGTGCCAGCAGCGTGACAGCTTACGAGCAGTTCTTC

j_gene: TRBJ1-2
abundance: few
v_gene: TRBV3-1
d_gene: TRBD1
CDR3aa: CASSQAGTEEGYTF
CDR3nt: TGTGCCAGCAGCCAAGCTGGGACAGAGGAAGGCTACACCTTC

j_gene: TRBJ2-3
abundance: many
v_gene: TRBV20-1
d_gene: -
CDR3aa: CSARALHRDTQYF
CDR3nt: TGCAGTGCTAGAGCCCTACATCGGGATACGCAGTATTTT

j_gene: TRBJ2-5
abundance: -
v_gene: TRBV4-1
d_gene: TRBD2
CDR3aa: CASSQVLAEETQYF
CDR3nt: TGCGCCAGCAGCCAAGTTCTAGCGGAAGAGACCCAGTACTTC

j_gene: TRBJ2-3
abundance: many
v_gene: TRBV6-2/TRBV6-3
d_gene: -
CDR3aa: CASSYESDTQYF
CDR3nt: TGTGCCAGCAGTTACGAGTCCGATACGCAGTATTTT

j_gene: TRBJ2-7
abundance: many
v_gene: TRBV12-3/TRBV12-4
d_gene: -
CDR3aa: CASSLRQGLSYEQYF
CDR3nt: TGTGCCAGCAGTTTACGGCAGGGGCTCTCCTACGAGCAGTACTTC

j_gene: TRBJ2-7
abundance: -
v_gene: TRBV6-4
d_gene: -
CDR3aa: CASSDSPGPSYEQYF
CDR3nt: TGTGCCAGCAGTGACTCACCGGGCCCCTCCTACGAGCAGTACTTC

j_gene: TRBJ1-2
abundance: many
v_gene: TRBV4-1
d_gene: -
CDR3aa: CASSQEEGNPGIQYYGYTF
CDR3nt: TGCGCCAGCAGCCAAGAAGAGGGGAACCCAGGGATCCAATACTATGGCTACACCTTC